The 16 T cell receptor beta chains below were found in one sample sequenced in a study of STAT5B mutations in CD4+ large granular lymphocyte leukemia. The method was immunoSEQ multiplex PCR; TCRdb's version includes in-frame clones alone and lacks a portion of them. The sample yields approximately 31,000 clones, around 72% seen once. Sample: CD4+ T cells from blood buffy coats. These receptors all come from a human donor in good health.

CDR3 sequence: CSARSNSPLHF. The CDR3 DNA reads as TGCAGTGCTAGGAGTAATTCACCCCTCCACTTT. This chain connects TRBV20-1 to TRBJ1-6, with unresolved D. V was trimmed by 3 bases and J by 6 bases, leaving 3 bases between them. Germline V CDR1 and CDR2: DFQATT, SNEGSKA (reference sequence). The CDR3 runs 11 residues.

This chain links TRBV5-1 with TRBJ1-1; D unclear. Germline V gene lookup returns CDR1 SGHRS and CDR2 YFSETQ. This CDR3 comprises 14 residues. V was pared by 3 bases and J by 7 bases, with 16 bases between. The CDR3 DNA reads TGCGCCAGCAGCTGGACTGGGCCAGCTGATGAAGCTTTCTTT. Amino acid sequence: CASSWTGPADEAFF.

This chain uses TRBV19 with TRBJ1-2; D is perhaps TRBD1 (6 bases). The length of the CDR3 is 15 residues. Trimming pared 5 bases from V and 6 bases from J, leaving 19 bases between. Germline V gene sequence: CDR1 LNHDA, CDR2 SQIVND (reference sequence). CDR3 DNA sequence: TGTGCCAGTAGTGCCCCCACCCGGGGGGCGGATGGCTACACCTTC. Encoded protein: CASSAPTRGADGYTF.

J is TRBJ1-2 and V is TRBV16; possibly TRBD1 for D (6 bases). Germline V lookup: CDR1 KGHSY, CDR2 FQNENV. The CDR3 extends over 14 amino acids. Trimming cost V 4 bases and J 3 bases, with 12 bases left between them. The CDR3 is CASSRRTADYGYTF. The CDR3, as DNA: TGTGCCAGCAGCCGACGGACAGCGGACTATGGCTACACCTTC.

The V call is TRBV15, the J call TRBJ2-1; maybe TRBD2 (5 bases). This CDR3 region has 15 residues. CDR1 is LNHNV, CDR2 YYDKDF, per germline (reference sequence). V was pared by 3 bases and J by 4 bases, with 13 bases between. The CDR3 DNA sequence: TGTGCCACCAGCAGGACGAGCGGAGCGTACAATGAGCAGTTCTTC. Translating it yields CATSRTSGAYNEQFF.

The chain uses TRBV5-4 and TRBJ2-2; 7 bases agree with TRBD2. V lost 4 bases, J lost 1 base, and 10 bases stayed unmatched. Germline assignment: CDR1 SGHNT and CDR2 YYREEE (reference sequence). This CDR3 has 17 amino acids. The CDR3: CASSQDKVAGNTGELFF. DNA for the CDR3: TGTGCCAGCAGCCAAGATAAGGTAGCGGGGAACACCGGGGAGCTGTTTTTT. The variable domain in full, with the rest retrieved from reference TRBV5-4 and TRBJ2-2, is ETGVTQSPTHLIKTRGQQVTLRCSSQSGHNTVSWYQQALGQGPQFIFQYYREEENGRGNFPPRFSGLQFPNYSSELNVNALELDDSALYLCASSQDKVAGNTGELFFGEGSRLTVL.

The V call is TRBV19, the J call TRBJ2-3; D not resolved. From germline, CDR1 is LNHDA and CDR2 SQIVND (reference sequence). This CDR3 spans 13 amino acids. Trimming left V 5 bases short and J 6 bases short, with 12 bases between. In nucleotides, the CDR3 is TGTGCCAGTAGTTCGGCCGGTAGGGATACGCAGTATTTT. Translated, it gives CASSSAGRDTQYF.

This clone was seen only a few times. The chain couples TRBV15 to TRBJ2-1; 14 positions match TRBD2. J lost 7 bases, V lost 4 bases, and 9 bases had no gene match. The germline CDR1 and CDR2 sequences are LNHNV and YYDKDF (reference sequence). This CDR3 is built from 17 residues. CDR3 sequence (DNA): TGTGCCACCAGCACCCGACTAGCGGGGGGGGCGAGAAATGAGCAGTTCTTC. It codes for CATSTRLAGGARNEQFF.

V is TRBV6-1 and J is TRBJ2-3, with a possible D match to TRBD1 (6 bases). V lost 2 bases to trimming and J lost 1 base, with 28 bases between them. The CDR3 loop spans 21 amino acids. CDR1 and CDR2 from the germline V gene are MNHNS and SASEGT. The CDR3 loop is CASSELLKAGVGTPRTDTQYF. The CDR3 DNA is TGTGCCAGCAGTGAACTGTTGAAAGCAGGTGTTGGGACACCCCGCACAGATACGCAGTATTTT.

This clone has just a few counts. V usage is TRBV2 and J usage is TRBJ1-1; D not certain. Trimming removed 10 bases from V and 1 base from J, with 13 bases in between. This CDR3 is built from 13 residues. Germline lookup yields CDR1 SNHLY and CDR2 FYNNEI. CDR3 sequence reads: CATQRGANTEAFF. CDR3 nucleotides: TGTGCCACGCAGCGGGGTGCGAACACTGAAGCTTTCTTT.

The chain has TRBV19 and TRBJ1-5; the match to TRBD1 covers 7 bases. Losses at the gene ends were 6 bases for V and 0 bases for J; bases not matched to a gene: 5. The germline V gene has CDR1 LNHDA and CDR2 SQIVND (reference sequence). The CDR3 spans 15 residues. Here the CDR3 DNA reads TGTGCCAGTAGCATGGGACAGTATAGCAATCAGCCCCAGCATTTT. Encoded protein: CASSMGQYSNQPQHF. Full variable domain (rest looked up from reference TRBV19 and TRBJ1-5): DGGITQSPKYLFRKEGQNVTLSCEQNLNHDAMYWYRQDPGQGLRLIYYSQIVNDFQKGDIAEGYSVSREKKESFPLTVTSAQKNPTAFYLCASSMGQYSNQPQHFGDGTRLSIL.

This clone was detected once. The V gene is TRBV15, the J gene TRBJ2-7; D is possibly TRBD1 (7 bases). Trimming removed 0 bases at V and 3 bases at J, with 18 bases between. This CDR3 has 17 residues. Germline V lookup: CDR1 LNHNV, CDR2 YYDKDF (reference sequence). CDR3 in amino acids: CATSRDRGRGVVYEQYF. The CDR3 bases are TGTGCCACCAGCAGAGATAGGGGCAGGGGGGTGGTCTACGAGCAGTACTTC. The full variable domain, its missing parts supplied by reference TRBV15 and TRBJ2-7, is DAMVIQNPRYQVTQFGKPVTLSCSQTLNHNVMYWYQQKSSQAPKLLFHYYDKDFNNEADTPDNFQSRRPNTSFCFLDIRSPGLGDTAMYLCATSRDRGRGVVYEQYFGPGTRLTVT.

A few counts support this clone. The chain joins TRBV18 to TRBJ2-2; tentative D call: TRBD1 (6 bases). This CDR3 spans 16 amino acids. Trimming stripped 0 bases from V and 1 base from J, with 9 bases between. Looked up from germline, CDR1 is KGHSH and CDR2 is LQKENI. CDR3 coding DNA: TGTGCCAGCTCACCACCGACAGGATTGAACACCGGGGAGCTGTTTTTT. It codes for CASSPPTGLNTGELFF.

V usage is TRBV7-2 and J usage is TRBJ2-1, with 8 bases that match TRBD2. V was pared by 1 base and J by 12 bases, with 5 bases of the junction left unmatched. The germline V gene encodes CDR1 SGHTA and CDR2 FQGNSA. This CDR3 spans 13 amino acids. DNA of the CDR3: TGTGCCAGCAGCTTAGATCATGCGGGGGGGCAGTTCTTC. It translates to CASSLDHAGGQFF.

This clone was seen a handful of times. The chain has TRBV29-1 and TRBJ1-5, with D unclear. V lost 4 bases and J lost 4, with 17 bases in between. The CDR3 spans 15 residues. Germline CDR1 is SQVTM and CDR2 is ANQGSEA. CDR3 nucleotides: TGCAGCGTTGCGGAGGTAGACCTACCTAATCAGCCCCAGCATTTT. As protein: CSVAEVDLPNQPQHF. The full variable domain, completed using reference TRBV29-1 and TRBJ1-5, is SAVISQKPSRDICQRGTSLTIQCQVDSQVTMMFWYRQQPGQSLTLIATANQGSEATYESGFVIDKFPISRPNLTFSTLTVSNMSPEDSSIYLCSVAEVDLPNQPQHFGDGTRLSIL.

The chain combines TRBV21-1 with TRBJ2-3; the table's D call TRBD2 went unverified against the DNA. TRBV21-1 is recorded as a pseudogene. The CDR3 totals 17 residues. The CDR3 nucleotides are TGTGCCAGCAGCAACCTAAAGCGGGGGGCCTTCACAGATACGCAGTATTTT. It is translated as CASSNLKRGAFTDTQYF.